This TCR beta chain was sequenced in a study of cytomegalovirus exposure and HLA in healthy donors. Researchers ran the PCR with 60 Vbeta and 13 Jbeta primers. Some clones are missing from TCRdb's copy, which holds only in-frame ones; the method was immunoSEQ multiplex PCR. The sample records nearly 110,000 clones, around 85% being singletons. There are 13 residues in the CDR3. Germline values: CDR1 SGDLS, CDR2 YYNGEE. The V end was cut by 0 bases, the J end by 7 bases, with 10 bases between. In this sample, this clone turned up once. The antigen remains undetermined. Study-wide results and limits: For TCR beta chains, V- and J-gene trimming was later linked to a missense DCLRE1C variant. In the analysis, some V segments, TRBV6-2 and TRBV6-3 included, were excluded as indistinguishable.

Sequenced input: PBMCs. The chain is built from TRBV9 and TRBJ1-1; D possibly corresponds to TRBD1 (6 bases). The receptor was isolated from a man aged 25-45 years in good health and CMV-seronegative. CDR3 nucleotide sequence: TGTGCCAGCAGCGTAGGTGTAGGGGGTGAAGCTTTCTTT. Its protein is CASSVGVGGEAFF. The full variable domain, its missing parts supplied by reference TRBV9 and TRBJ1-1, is DSGVTQTPKHLITATGQRVTLRCSPRSGDLSVYWYQQSLDQGLQFLIQYYNGEERAKGNILERFSAQQFPDLHSELNLSSLELGDSALYFCASSVGVGGEAFFGQGTRLTVV.